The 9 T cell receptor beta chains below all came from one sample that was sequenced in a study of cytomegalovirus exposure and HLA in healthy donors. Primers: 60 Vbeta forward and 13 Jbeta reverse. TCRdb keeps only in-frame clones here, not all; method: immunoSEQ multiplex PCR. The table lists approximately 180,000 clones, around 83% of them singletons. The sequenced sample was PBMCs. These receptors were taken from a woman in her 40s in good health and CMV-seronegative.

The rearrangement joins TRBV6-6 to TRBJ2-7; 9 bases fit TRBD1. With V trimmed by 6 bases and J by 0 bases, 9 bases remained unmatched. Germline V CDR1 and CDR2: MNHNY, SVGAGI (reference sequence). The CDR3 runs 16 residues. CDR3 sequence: CASSDRGAISSYEQYF. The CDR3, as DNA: TGTGCCAGCAGCGACAGGGGGGCCATCTCCTCCTACGAGCAGTACTTC.

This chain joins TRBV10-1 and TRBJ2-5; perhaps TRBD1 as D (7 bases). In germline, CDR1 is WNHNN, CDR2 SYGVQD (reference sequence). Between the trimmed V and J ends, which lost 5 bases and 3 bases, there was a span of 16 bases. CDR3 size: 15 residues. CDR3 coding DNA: TGCGCCAGCAGTCGAAGACAGGGAGGTGAAGAGACCCAGTACTTC. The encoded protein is CASSRRQGGEETQYF.

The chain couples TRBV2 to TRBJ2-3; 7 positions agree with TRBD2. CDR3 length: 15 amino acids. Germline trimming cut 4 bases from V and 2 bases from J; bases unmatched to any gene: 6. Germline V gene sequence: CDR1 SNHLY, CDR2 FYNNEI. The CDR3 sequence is CASSGGSGFTDTQYF. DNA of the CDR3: TGTGCCAGCAGTGGGGGTAGCGGGTTCACAGATACGCAGTATTTT.

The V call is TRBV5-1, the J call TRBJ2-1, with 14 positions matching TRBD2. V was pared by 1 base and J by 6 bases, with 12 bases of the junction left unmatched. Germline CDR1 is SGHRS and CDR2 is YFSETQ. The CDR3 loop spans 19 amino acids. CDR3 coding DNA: TGCGCCAGCAGCTTGAATACCGGACTAGCGGGAGGAGGCCTCAATGAGCAGTTCTTC. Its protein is CASSLNTGLAGGGLNEQFF.

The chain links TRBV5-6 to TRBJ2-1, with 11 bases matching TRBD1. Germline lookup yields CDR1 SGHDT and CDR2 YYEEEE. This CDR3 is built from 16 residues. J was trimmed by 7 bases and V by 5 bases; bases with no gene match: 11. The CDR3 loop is CASRWGQGGLANEQFF. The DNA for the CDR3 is TGTGCCAGCAGGTGGGGACAGGGGGGTTTGGCGAATGAGCAGTTCTTC.

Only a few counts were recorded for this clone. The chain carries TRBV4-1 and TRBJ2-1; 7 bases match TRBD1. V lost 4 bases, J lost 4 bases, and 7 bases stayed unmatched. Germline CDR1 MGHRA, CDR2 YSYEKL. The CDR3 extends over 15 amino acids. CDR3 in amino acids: CASSPGTVNYNEQFF. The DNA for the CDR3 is TGCGCCAGCAGCCCCGGGACAGTTAATTACAATGAGCAGTTCTTC.

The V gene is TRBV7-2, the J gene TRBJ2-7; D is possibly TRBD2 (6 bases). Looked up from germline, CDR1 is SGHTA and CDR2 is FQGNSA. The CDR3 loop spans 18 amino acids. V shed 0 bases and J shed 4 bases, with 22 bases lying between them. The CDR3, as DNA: TGTGCCAGCAGCTTAGCCCCCGAGGGTAGCGGAGGCCTTTACGAGCAGTACGTC. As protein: CASSLAPEGSGGLYEQYV.

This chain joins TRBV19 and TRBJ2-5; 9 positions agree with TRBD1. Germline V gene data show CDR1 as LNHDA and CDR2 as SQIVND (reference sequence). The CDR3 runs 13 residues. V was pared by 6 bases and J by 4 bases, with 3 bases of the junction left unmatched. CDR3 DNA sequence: TGTGCCAGTAGGGGACAGGGAGTAGAGACCCAGTACTTC. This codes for CASRGQGVETQYF.

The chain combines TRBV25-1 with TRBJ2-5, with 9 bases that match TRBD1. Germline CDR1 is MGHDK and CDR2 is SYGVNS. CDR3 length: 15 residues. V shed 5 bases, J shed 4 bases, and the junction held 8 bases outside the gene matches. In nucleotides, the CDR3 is TGTGCCAGCAGTACCCACAGGGGGCCGGGAGAGACCCAGTACTTC. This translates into CASSTHRGPGETQYF.